This TCR beta chain was captured in a study of control samples from healthy donors and cancer patients. Sequenced by immunoSEQ multiplex PCR; TCRdb stores in-frame clones only, minus some. The data hold roughly 60,000 clones, with roughly 94% observed a single time. This clone is a singleton in its sample. Germline CDR1 is SGHVS and CDR2 is FQNEAQ. V was shortened by 4 bases and J by 5 bases, with 20 bases between the two germline ends. The CDR3 length is 16 residues. The sample consisted of blood. The sequence was obtained from a man aged 25-40 years in good health. The rearrangement uses TRBV7-8 and TRBJ1-2; the D gene is possibly TRBD1 (6 bases). CDR3 sequence: CASSSTPDRDLYGYTF. DNA of the CDR3: TGTGCCAGCAGCTCCACGCCGGACAGAGACCTATATGGCTACACCTTC.